The 21 T cell receptor beta chains listed next were all sequenced from one sample in a study of T cell repertoires in cytomegalovirus infection. One entry per CDR3 protein, called by TCRdb with MiXCR from the reads. The data hold around 530,000 distinct CDR3 sequences, with about 26% observed a single time. The sample consisted of PBMCs. All receptors derive from a human donor in good health (CMV status not recorded). Some clones in this sample may be carry-over from other donors' samples.

In its sample, this clonotype was seen many times. V and J are TRBV7-2 and TRBJ2-3; D is possibly TRBD2 (5 bases). The CDR3 contains 15 residues. Germline CDR1 reads SGHTA; CDR2 reads FQGNSA. With 2 bases removed from V and 4 bases from J, the gap between germline ends came to 13 bases. CDR3 coding DNA: TGTGCCAGCAGCTTATGGGCGGTGGGAGCAGATACGCAGTATTTT. This codes for CASSLWAVGADTQYF.

J is TRBJ2-5 and V is TRBV7-6; perhaps D is TRBD1 or TRBD2 (5 bases each). The CDR3 has 12 amino acids. The germline gives CDR1 SGHVS, CDR2 FNYEAQ. With 5 bases removed from V and 7 bases from J, the gap between germline ends came to 11 bases. CDR3: CASSPARGTQYF. DNA for the CDR3: TGTGCCAGCAGCCCCGCGAGGGGGACCCAGTACTTC.

This clonotype was seen repeatedly, ten times or more. The chain uses TRBV12-3 or TRBV12-4 and TRBJ2-5, with a possible D match to TRBD2 (6 bases). This CDR3 has 14 amino acids. The V gene lost 5 bases and the J gene lost 7 bases, with 17 bases spanning the gap. The DNA of the CDR3 is TGTGCCAGCAGTCGTGCCGTGACTAGAGTGACCCAGTACTTC. This sequence encodes CASSRAVTRVTQYF.

This clonotype was counted only a few times. The chain employs TRBV6-4 and TRBJ1-1, with D tentatively TRBD1 (6 bases). The germline V and J ends were trimmed by 6 bases and 4 bases, with 27 bases remaining between them. The CDR3 sequence is 18 residues long. The germline V gene has CDR1 MRHNA and CDR2 SNTAGT. The CDR3 region has the DNA TGTGCCAGCAGCTCCAGGTCTGGACACCCCCGAGGGGGCACTGAAGCTTTCTTT. Translated: CASSSRSGHPRGGTEAFF.

This clonotype has at least ten counts. J is TRBJ2-1 and V is TRBV7-2; D gene unclear. The V end was cut by 5 bases, the J end by 8 bases, with 16 bases between. This CDR3 region has 14 residues. CDR1 SGHTA and CDR2 FQGNSA come from the germline V gene. CDR3 in DNA: TGTGCCAGCAGCCTCGCTCAAGGACCGGATGAGCAGTTCTTC. Encoded protein: CASSLAQGPDEQFF.

This clonotype was detected only a few times. This sequence joins TRBV7-2 and TRBJ2-1; 7 positions match TRBD2. The V segment lost 5 bases and the J segment 12 bases; nucleotides outside the gene matches: 4. Germline CDR1 SGHTA, CDR2 FQGNSA. CDR3 size: 11 residues. For the CDR3, the DNA is TGTGCCAGCAGCATCGGACTAGGGCAGTTCTTC. Translation gives CASSIGLGQFF.

The chain joins TRBV3-1 to TRBJ2-2; D is perhaps TRBD1 or TRBD2 (6 bases each). V shed 1 base and J shed 6 bases, with 9 bases lying between them. Germline V gene lookup returns CDR1 LGHDT and CDR2 YNNKEL (reference sequence). This CDR3 has 14 amino acids. DNA of the CDR3: TGTGCCAGCAGCCAAGGAGGGGGGTCCGGGGAGCTGTTTTTT. Translated, it gives CASSQGGGSGELFF.

The genes are TRBV7-2 and TRBJ1-3; unclear D gene. The CDR3 runs 16 residues. Germline values: CDR1 SGHTA, CDR2 FQGNSA. Trimming stripped 1 base from V and 3 bases from J, with 13 bases between. The CDR3 sequence is CASSLVSGPLGNTIYF. The DNA for the CDR3 is TGTGCCAGCAGCTTAGTATCAGGTCCCCTTGGAAACACCATATATTTT.

This clonotype was detected a few times. The gene calls are TRBV12-3 or TRBV12-4 and TRBJ2-7; 10 bases are a match to TRBD1. The junction had 8 bases not matched to a gene; V was cut back by 6 bases and J by 3 bases. CDR3 size: 15 residues. The CDR3 DNA is TGTGCCAGCAGCCCGACCGGGACAGGGGACTACGAGCAGTACTTC. Protein sequence: CASSPTGTGDYEQYF.

Remarks on this clonotype: At one of its ends the junction is not consistent with the germline gene, which may arise from a read error. Here the CDR3 DNA reads TGTGCCAGCAATTTACTGGCTAGCGGGGGTAATGAGCAGTTCTTC. This gives the protein CASNLLASGGNEQFF. The chain is built from TRBV12-3 or TRBV12-4 and TRBJ2-1; TRBD2 matches 10 bases. The CDR3 loop spans 15 amino acids.

This clonotype came up many times. CDR3 coding DNA: TGTGCCAGCAGCTTAGGAGGGACAGCCCTTCAGGCCCAGTACTTC. This encodes CASSLGGTALQAQYF. V usage is TRBV7-2 and J usage is TRBJ2-5; 7 positions agree with TRBD1. This CDR3 is 15 amino acids long. The V segment lost 1 base and the J segment 9 bases; nucleotides outside the gene matches: 11. The germline gives CDR1 SGHTA, CDR2 FQGNSA.

The chain has TRBV7-3 and TRBJ2-1; 8 bases are shared with TRBD2. With V trimmed by 5 bases and J by 8 bases, 8 bases remained unmatched. This CDR3 has 14 residues. Per germline, CDR1 SGHTA and CDR2 FQGTGA. CDR3 amino acids: CASSKGQREHEQFF. The CDR3 coding sequence is TGTGCCAGCAGCAAGGGGCAGCGGGAGCATGAGCAGTTCTTC.

V and J are TRBV27 and TRBJ1-5; TRBD1 aligns across 8 bases. The CDR3 consists of 13 residues. Germline V gene sequence: CDR1 MNHEY, CDR2 SMNVEV (reference sequence). V was clipped by 5 bases and J by 9 bases; unmatched bases: 6. CDR3 residues: CASSLGQGRPQHF. The CDR3 DNA is TGTGCCAGCAGTCTTGGACAGGGTAGGCCCCAGCATTTT.

This sequence joins TRBV27 and TRBJ2-7; D remains unclear. The CDR3 is 12 residues long. V lost 6 bases, J lost 2 bases, and 8 bases lay in between. The germline V gene has CDR1 MNHEY and CDR2 SMNVEV (reference sequence). CDR3 in amino acids: CASRKSTYEQYF. For the CDR3, the DNA is TGTGCCAGCAGGAAATCTACCTACGAGCAGTACTTC.

Here the CDR3 reads CASSPKLPGQGLGPGANVLTF. Written as DNA, the CDR3 is TGTGCCAGCAGCCCCAAACTACCGGGACAGGGGTTGGGGCCAGGGGCCAACGTCCTGACTTTC. The chain joins TRBV7-9 to TRBJ2-6; 10 nucleotides agree with TRBD1. CDR1 is SEHNR and CDR2 is FQNEAQ in the germline V gene (reference sequence). V was pared by 5 bases and J by 4 bases, with 20 bases of the junction left unmatched. This CDR3 spans 21 amino acids. The whole variable domain, remainder taken from reference TRBV7-9 and TRBJ2-6, is DTGVSQNPRHKITKRGQNVTFRCDPISEHNRLYWYRQTLGQGPEFLTYFQNEAQLEKSRLLSDRFSAERPKGSFSTLEIQRTEQGDSAMYLCASSPKLPGQGLGPGANVLTFGAGSRLTVL.

The chain has TRBV6-2 or TRBV6-3 and TRBJ1-1, with TRBD1 identical over 8 bases. This CDR3 is 13 amino acids long. The ends lost 0 bases at V and 7 bases at J; junction bases unmatched: 1. CDR1 MNHEY and CDR2 SVGEGT come from the germline V gene. The CDR3 nucleotides read TGTGCCAGCAGTTACTCACAGGGGGTTGAAGCTTTCTTT. Translated: CASSYSQGVEAFF.

This clonotype occurred a few times. The gene calls are TRBV6-2 or TRBV6-3 and TRBJ2-5; D possibly uses TRBD1 or TRBD2 (5 bases each). The CDR3 spans 13 residues. Germline CDR1 and CDR2: MNHEY and SVGEGT. V was cut by 7 bases and J by 3 bases, with 12 bases left in between. CDR3 region: CASMWDAEETQYF. The CDR3 DNA follows: TGTGCCAGCATGTGGGACGCCGAAGAGACCCAGTACTTC.

This clonotype was picked up many times. The gene calls are TRBV12-3 or TRBV12-4 and TRBJ2-1; D might be TRBD1 (6 bases). The CDR3 length is 15 residues. V lost 6 bases, J lost 9 bases, and 21 bases lay in between. The CDR3 nucleotides read TGTGCCAGCAGAGCACAGGGAATCTCTAGTACTGAGCAGTTCTTC. Translating gives CASRAQGISSTEQFF.

The rearrangement joins TRBV12-3 or TRBV12-4 to TRBJ2-7, with D perhaps TRBD2 (6 bases). The CDR3 covers 18 residues. Trimming took off 2 bases at V and 2 bases at J, with 22 bases between the two ends. The CDR3 DNA is TGTGCCAGCAGTTTACTAGCGTGGGGGGTAGAAGCCACCTACGAGCAGTACTTC. Translated: CASSLLAWGVEATYEQYF.

The table lists this clonotype with a few counts. This chain joins TRBV7-9 and TRBJ2-1, with 7 bases fitting TRBD2. The CDR3 is made up of 14 amino acids. V lost 3 bases and J lost 5; bases outside the gene matches: 4. Germline CDR1 is SEHNR and CDR2 is FQNEAQ (reference sequence). CDR3 sequence: CASSFGTTDNEQFF. As DNA, the CDR3 is TGTGCCAGCAGCTTCGGGACTACTGACAATGAGCAGTTCTTC.

The chain recombines TRBV6-5 with TRBJ2-5; no definite D call. Trimming shortened V by 0 bases and J by 3 bases, and 8 bases separated the two germline ends. CDR1 and CDR2 (germline): MNHEY, SVGAGI. The CDR3 sequence is 14 residues long. Here the CDR3 reads CASSYSTVKETQYF. CDR3 in DNA: TGTGCCAGCAGTTACTCAACAGTTAAAGAGACCCAGTACTTC.